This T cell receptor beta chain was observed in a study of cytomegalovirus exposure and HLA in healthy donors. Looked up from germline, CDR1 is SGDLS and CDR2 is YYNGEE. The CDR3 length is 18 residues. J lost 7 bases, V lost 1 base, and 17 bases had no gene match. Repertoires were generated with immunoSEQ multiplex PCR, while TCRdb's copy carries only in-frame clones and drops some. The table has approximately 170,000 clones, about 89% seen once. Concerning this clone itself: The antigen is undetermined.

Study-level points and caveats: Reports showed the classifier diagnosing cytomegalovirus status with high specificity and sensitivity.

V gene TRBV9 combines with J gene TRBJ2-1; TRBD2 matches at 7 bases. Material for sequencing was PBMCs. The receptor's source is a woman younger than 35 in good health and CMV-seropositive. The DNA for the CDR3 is TGTGCCAGCAGCGTACCGAAATCCTTAGCGGGTTTTGAAAATGAGCAGTTCTTC. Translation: CASSVPKSLAGFENEQFF.